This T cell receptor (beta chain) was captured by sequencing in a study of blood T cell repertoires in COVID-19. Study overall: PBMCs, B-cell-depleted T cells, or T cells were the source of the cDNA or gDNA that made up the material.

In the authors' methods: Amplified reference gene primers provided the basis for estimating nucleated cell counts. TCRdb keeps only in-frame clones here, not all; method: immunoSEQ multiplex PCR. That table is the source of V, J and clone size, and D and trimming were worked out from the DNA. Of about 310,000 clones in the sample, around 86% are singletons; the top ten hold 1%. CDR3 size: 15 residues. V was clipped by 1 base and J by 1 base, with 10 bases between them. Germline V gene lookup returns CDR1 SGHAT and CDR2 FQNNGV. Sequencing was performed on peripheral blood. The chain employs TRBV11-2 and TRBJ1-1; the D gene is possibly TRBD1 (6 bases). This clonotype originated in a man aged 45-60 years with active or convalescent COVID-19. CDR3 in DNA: TGTGCCAGCAGCTTAGTAGGGGGTAGGAACACTGAAGCTTTCTTT. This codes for CASSLVGGRNTEAFF.